This T cell receptor beta chain was profiled in a study of OX40 agonist ivuxolimab in advanced cancers. The CDR3 is made up of 14 amino acids. Germline V lookup: CDR1 SGDLS, CDR2 YYNGEE. Trimming removed 0 bases at V and 10 bases at J, with 14 bases between. The timepoints at which blood was sampled were baseline, cycle 4 day 1, and cycle 7 day 1. Sequenced by immunoSEQ multiplex PCR; TCRdb stores in-frame clones only, minus some. The sample consists of roughly 70,000 clones, 89% of them appearing once. Points on this clone: Its antigen is not identified.

The study's findings and limits: Within 6 weeks, CD4+ and CD8+ blood T cells expanded clonally at 0.1 to 3.0 mg/kg.

V and J are TRBV9 and TRBJ2-1; tentative D call: TRBD2 (5 bases). Source: CD4+ or CD8+ T cells sorted from blood, taken in a trial of the OX40 agonist ivuxolimab. The receptor was isolated from an adult with an advanced solid tumor such as melanoma, head and neck, liver or kidney cancer. The CDR3 spells CASSVGSPTGEQFF. The CDR3 nucleotides are TGTGCCAGCAGCGTAGGGTCACCCACGGGGGAGCAGTTCTTC.